This TCR beta chain was recovered during a study of cytomegalovirus exposure and HLA in healthy donors. Across the whole study: Ancestry clustering placed roughly 86% of roughly 410 genotyped donors in the Caucasian-associated cluster.

The PCR used 60 Vbeta and 13 Jbeta primers. Measured with immunoSEQ multiplex PCR; TCRdb has only the in-frame clones, and not every one. Here the sample spans around 130,000 clones, approximately 86% being singletons. With regard to this clone: The antigen is unknown.

Donors showed nominal health when sampled, although they likely had unrecorded immune exposures. The CDR3 runs to 13 residues. Trimming left V 4 bases short and J 9 bases short, with 13 bases between. Germline V gene lookup returns CDR1 SGHAT and CDR2 FQNNGV. Whole-study results and caveats: TCR beta chain V- and J-gene trimming was linked, in a later analysis, to a missense variant in DCLRE1C.

The TCR sequence derives from a boy between 10 and 17 years old in good health and CMV-seronegative. V gene TRBV11-2 combines with J gene TRBJ2-1; D is perhaps TRBD2 (5 bases). The specimen was PBMCs. The CDR3 sequence is CASSWAPGFEQFF. The CDR3 DNA follows: TGTGCCAGCAGCTGGGCCCCGGGATTTGAGCAGTTCTTC.